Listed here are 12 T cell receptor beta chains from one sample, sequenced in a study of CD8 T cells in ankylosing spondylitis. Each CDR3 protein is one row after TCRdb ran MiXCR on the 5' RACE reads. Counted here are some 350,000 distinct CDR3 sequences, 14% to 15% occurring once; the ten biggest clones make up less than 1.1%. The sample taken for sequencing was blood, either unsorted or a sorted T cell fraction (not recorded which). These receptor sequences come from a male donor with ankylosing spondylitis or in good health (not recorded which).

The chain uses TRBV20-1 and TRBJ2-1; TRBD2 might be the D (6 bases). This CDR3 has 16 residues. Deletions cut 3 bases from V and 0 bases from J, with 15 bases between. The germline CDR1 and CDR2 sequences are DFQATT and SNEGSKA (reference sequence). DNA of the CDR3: TGCAGTGCTAGGCGAGGCGGGGTGAGCTCCTACAATGAGCAGTTCTTC. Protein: CSARRGGVSSYNEQFF.

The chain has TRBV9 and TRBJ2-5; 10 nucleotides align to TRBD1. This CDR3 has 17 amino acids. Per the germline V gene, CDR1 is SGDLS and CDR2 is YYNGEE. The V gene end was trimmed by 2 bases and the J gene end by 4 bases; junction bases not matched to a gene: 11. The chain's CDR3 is CASSVGLWTGGVETQYF. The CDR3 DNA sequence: TGTGCCAGCAGCGTTGGCCTTTGGACAGGGGGTGTAGAGACCCAGTACTTC.

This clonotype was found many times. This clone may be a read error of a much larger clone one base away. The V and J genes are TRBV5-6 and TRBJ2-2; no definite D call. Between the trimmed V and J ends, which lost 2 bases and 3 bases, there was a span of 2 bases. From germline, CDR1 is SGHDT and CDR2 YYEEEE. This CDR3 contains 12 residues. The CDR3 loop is CASSLYTGELFF. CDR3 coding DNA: TGTGCCAGCAGCTTATACACCGGGGAGCTGTTTTTT.

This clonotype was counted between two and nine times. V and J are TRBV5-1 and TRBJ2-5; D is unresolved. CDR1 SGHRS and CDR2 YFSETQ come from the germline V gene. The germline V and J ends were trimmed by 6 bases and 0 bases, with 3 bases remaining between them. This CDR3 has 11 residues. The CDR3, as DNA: TGCGCCAGCACCTACCAAGAGACCCAGTACTTC. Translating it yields CASTYQETQYF. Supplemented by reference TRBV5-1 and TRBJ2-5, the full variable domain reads KAGVTQTPRYLIKTRGQQVTLSCSPISGHRSVSWYQQTPGQGLQFLFEYFSETQRNKGNFPGRFSGRQFSNSRSEMNVSTLELGDSALYLCASTYQETQYFGPGTRLLVL.

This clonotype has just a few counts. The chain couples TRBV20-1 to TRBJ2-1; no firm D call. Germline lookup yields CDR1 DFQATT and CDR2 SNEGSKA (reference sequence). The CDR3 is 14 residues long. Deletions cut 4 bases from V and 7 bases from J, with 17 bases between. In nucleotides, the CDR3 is TGCAGTGCTACCCTCGGTCTTTTCCCAAATGAGCAGTTCTTC. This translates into CSATLGLFPNEQFF.

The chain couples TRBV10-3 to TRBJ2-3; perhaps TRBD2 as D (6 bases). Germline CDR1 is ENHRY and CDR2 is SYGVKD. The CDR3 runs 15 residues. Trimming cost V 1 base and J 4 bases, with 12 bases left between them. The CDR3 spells CAISELRGLADTQYF. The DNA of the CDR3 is TGTGCCATCAGTGAGTTGCGGGGTTTAGCAGATACGCAGTATTTT.

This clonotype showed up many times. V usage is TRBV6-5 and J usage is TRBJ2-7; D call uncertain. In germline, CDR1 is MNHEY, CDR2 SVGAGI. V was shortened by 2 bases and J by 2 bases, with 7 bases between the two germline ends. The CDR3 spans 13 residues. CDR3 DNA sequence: TGTGCCAGCAGTTACCGGGTTACCTACGAGCAGTACTTC. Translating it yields CASSYRVTYEQYF.

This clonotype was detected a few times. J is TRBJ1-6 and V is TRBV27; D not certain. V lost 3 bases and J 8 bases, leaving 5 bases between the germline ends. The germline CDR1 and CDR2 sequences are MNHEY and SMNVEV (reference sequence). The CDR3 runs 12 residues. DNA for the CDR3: TGTGCCAGCAGTTTTAGGGATTCACCCCTCCACTTT. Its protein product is CASSFRDSPLHF.

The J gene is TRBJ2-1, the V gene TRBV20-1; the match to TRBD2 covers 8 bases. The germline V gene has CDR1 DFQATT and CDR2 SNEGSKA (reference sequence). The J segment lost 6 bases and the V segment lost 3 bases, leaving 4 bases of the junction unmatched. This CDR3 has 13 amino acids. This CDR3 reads CSASRLASNEQFF. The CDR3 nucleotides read TGCAGTGCTAGTAGACTAGCGAGCAATGAGCAGTTCTTC.

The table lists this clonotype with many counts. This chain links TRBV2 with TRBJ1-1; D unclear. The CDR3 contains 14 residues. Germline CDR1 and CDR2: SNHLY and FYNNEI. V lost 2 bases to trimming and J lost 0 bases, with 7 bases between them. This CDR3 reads CASSEPHMNTEAFF. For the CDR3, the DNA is TGTGCCAGCAGTGAACCTCATATGAACACTGAAGCTTTCTTT.

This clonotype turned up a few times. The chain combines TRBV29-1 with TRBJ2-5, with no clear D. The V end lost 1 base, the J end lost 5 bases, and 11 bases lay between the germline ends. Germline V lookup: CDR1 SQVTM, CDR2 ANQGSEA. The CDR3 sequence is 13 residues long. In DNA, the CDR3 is TGCAGCGTTGAAGGTTTCGGAGTTGAGACCCAGTACTTC. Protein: CSVEGFGVETQYF.

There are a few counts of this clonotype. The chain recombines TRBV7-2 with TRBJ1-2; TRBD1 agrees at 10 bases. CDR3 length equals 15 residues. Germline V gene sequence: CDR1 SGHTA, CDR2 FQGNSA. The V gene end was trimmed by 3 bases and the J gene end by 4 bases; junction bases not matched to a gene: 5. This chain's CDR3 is CASSFGQGDAYGYTF. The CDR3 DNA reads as TGTGCCAGCAGCTTCGGACAGGGGGATGCCTATGGCTACACCTTC. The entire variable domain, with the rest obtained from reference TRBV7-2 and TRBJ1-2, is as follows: GAGVSQSPSNKVTEKGKDVELRCDPISGHTALYWYRQSLGQGLEFLIYFQGNSAPDKSGLPSDRFSAERTGGSVSTLTIQRTQQEDSAVYLCASSFGQGDAYGYTFGSGTRLTVV.